A selection of T cell receptor beta chains follows, all from one sample in a study of blood T cells in healthy people across ages. TCRdb re-called the 5' RACE reads through MiXCR, storing one row per CDR3 protein. The table shows approximately 580,000 distinct CDR3 sequences, with about 25% occurring only once. These data were also reused for a study on T cells of mothers and their children.

Sequenced: blood. These receptors were obtained from a boy between 5 and 17 years old in good health. Each CDR3 is given with its conserved first and last residue. A D gene is named only where the DNA matches it firmly. Part of the rows lack a size; the others show once, few, many or a class for expanded clones.

TRBV28	TRBJ1-6	many	-	CASSLWETANSPLHF	TGTGCCAGCAGTTTATGGGAGACAGCTAATTCACCCCTCCACTTT
TRBV25-1	TRBJ2-7	-	TRBD1	CASSRPGGDEQYF	TGTGCCAGCAGTCGGCCAGGGGGCGACGAGCAGTACTTC
TRBV7-8	TRBJ1-5	few	TRBD1	CASSTNDRGYQPQHF	TGTGCCAGCAGCACCAACGACAGGGGCTATCAGCCCCAGCATTTT
TRBV6-5	TRBJ1-5	-	TRBD1	CASSYDRGNQPQHF	TGTGCCAGCAGTTACGACAGGGGCAATCAGCCCCAGCATTTT
TRBV29-1	TRBJ1-1	few	-	CSVEGSAVNTEAFF	TGCAGCGTTGAAGGGTCAGCTGTAAACACTGAAGCTTTCTTT
TRBV24-1	TRBJ2-5	-	TRBD2	CATSDSSSGGWETQYF	TGTGCCACCAGTGATAGCTCTAGCGGGGGATGGGAGACCCAGTACTTC
TRBV4-3	TRBJ1-2	few	-	CASSQDVSARTQRHTF	TGCGCCAGCAGCCAAGATGTTTCGGCCCGGACCCAGCGCCACACCTTC
TRBV20-1	TRBJ2-1	few	-	CSARDGSASGEQFF	TGCAGTGCTAGAGATGGATCGGCGTCGGGGGAGCAGTTCTTC
TRBV6-2/TRBV6-3	TRBJ2-3	few	-	CASSYSGVVTDTQYF	TGTGCCAGCAGTTACTCGGGGGTAGTAACAGATACGCAGTATTTT
TRBV15	TRBJ2-1	-	-	CATSRVPGSSYNEQFF	TGTGCCACCAGCAGAGTTCCGGGAAGCTCCTACAATGAGCAGTTCTTC
TRBV20-1	TRBJ2-7	-	-	CSASFSGTEEQYF	TGCAGTGCTAGTTTTAGCGGGACAGAAGAGCAGTACTTC
TRBV11-3	TRBJ2-3	few	TRBD1	CASSATGGTGTDTQYF	TGTGCCAGCAGCGCCACAGGGGGGACAGGGACAGATACGCAGTATTTT
TRBV27	TRBJ2-7	few	-	CASSFGPSAAYEQYF	TGTGCCAGCAGTTTCGGGCCTAGCGCGGCCTACGAGCAGTACTTC